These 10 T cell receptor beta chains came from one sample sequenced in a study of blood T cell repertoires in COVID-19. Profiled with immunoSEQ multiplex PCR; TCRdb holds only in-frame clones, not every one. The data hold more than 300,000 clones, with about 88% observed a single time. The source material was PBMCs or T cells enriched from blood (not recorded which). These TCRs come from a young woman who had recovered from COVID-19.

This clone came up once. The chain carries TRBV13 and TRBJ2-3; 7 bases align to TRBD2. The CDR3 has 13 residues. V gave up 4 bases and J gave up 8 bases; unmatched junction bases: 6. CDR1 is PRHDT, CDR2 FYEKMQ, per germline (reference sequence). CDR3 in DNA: TGTGCCAGCAGCTCCCCAGCGGGGCGTACGCAGTATTTT. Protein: CASSSPAGRTQYF.

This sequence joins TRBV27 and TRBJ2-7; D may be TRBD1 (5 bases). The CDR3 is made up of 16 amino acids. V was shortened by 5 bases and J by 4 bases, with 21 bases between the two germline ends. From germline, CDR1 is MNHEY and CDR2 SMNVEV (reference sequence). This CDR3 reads CASSRGLRGYLYEQYF. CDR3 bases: TGTGCCAGCAGTAGGGGTTTAAGGGGATACCTTTACGAGCAGTACTTC.

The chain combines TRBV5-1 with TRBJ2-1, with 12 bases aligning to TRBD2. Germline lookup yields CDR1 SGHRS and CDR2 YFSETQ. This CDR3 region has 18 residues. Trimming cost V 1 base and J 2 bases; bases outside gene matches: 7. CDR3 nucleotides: TGCGCCAGCAGCTTGAGGACTAGCGGGGTTTGGGCCTACAATGAGCAGTTCTTC. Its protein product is CASSLRTSGVWAYNEQFF.

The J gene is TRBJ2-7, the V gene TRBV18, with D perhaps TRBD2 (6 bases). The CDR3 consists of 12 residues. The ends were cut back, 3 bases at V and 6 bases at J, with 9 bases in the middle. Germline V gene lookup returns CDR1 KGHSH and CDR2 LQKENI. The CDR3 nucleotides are TGTGCCAGCTCACCGCGGGGAGGCGAGCAGTACTTC. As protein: CASSPRGGEQYF.

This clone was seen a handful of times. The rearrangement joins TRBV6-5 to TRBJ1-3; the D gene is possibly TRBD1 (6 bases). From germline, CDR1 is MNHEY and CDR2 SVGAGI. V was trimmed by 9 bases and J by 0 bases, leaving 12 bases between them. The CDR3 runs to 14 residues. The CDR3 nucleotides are TGTGCCAGTTCCCAGGGGAACTCTGGAAACACCATATATTTT. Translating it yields CASSQGNSGNTIYF.

CDR3 amino acids: CASGKTGKDGYTF. The CDR3 DNA follows: TGTGCCAGTGGGAAGACAGGGAAAGATGGCTACACCTTC. The chain recombines TRBV2 with TRBJ1-2, with 7 nucleotides matching TRBD1. This CDR3 contains 13 residues. J gave up 6 bases and V 9 bases, and 10 bases lay outside the gene matches. Germline V lookup: CDR1 SNHLY, CDR2 FYNNEI.

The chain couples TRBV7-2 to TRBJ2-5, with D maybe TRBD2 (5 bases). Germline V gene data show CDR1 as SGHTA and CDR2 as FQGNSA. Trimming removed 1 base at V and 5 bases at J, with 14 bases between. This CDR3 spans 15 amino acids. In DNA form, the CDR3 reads TGTGCCAGCAGCTTAGTATTCGGGATCAGGGAGACCCAGTACTTC. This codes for CASSLVFGIRETQYF.

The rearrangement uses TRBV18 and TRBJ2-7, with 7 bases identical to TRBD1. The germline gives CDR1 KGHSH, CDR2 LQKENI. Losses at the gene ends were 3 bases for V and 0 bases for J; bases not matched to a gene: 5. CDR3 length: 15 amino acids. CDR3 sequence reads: CASSPDRVSSYEQYF. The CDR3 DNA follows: TGTGCCAGCTCACCCGACAGGGTGAGCTCCTACGAGCAGTACTTC.

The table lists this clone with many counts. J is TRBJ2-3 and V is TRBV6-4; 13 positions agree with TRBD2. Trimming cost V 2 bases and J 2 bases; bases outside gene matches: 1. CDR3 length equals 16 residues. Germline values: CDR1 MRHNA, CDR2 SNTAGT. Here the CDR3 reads CASSDTSGGATDTQYF. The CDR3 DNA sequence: TGTGCCAGCAGTGACACTAGCGGGGGGGCCACAGATACGCAGTATTTT.

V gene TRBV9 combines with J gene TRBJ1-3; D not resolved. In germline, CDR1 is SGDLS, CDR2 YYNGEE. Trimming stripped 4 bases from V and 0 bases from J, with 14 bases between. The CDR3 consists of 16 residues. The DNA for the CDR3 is TGTGCCAGCAGCCCCCCCCACAGCCGCTCTGGAAACACCATATATTTT. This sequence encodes CASSPPHSRSGNTIYF.